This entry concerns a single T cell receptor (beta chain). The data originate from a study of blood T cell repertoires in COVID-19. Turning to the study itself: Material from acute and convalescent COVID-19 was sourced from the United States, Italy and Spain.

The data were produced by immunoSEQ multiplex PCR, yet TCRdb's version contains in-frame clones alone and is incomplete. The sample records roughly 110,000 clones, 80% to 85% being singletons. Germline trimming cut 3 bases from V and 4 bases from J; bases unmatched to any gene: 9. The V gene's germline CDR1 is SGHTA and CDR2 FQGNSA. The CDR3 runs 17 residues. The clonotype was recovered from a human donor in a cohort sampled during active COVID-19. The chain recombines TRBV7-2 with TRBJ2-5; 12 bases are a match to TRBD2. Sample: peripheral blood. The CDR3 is CASSFGRTSGTSETQYF. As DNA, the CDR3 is TGTGCCAGCAGCTTCGGTCGGACTAGCGGGACATCAGAGACCCAGTACTTC.